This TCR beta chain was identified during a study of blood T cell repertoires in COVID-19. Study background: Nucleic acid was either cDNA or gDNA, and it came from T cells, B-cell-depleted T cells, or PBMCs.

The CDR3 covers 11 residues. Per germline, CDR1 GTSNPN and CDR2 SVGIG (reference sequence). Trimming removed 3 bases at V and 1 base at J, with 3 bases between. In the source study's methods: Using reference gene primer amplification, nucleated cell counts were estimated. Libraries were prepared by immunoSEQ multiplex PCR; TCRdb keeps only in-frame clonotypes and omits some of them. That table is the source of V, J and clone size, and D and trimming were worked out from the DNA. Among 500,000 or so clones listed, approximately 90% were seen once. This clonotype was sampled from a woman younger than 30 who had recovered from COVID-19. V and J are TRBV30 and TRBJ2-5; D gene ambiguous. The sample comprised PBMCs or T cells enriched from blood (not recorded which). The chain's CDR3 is CAWRAQETQYF. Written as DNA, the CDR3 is TGTGCCTGGAGGGCCCAAGAGACCCAGTACTTC.